This T cell receptor (beta chain) was retrieved from a study of shared clonotypes between healthy human individuals. Study context: There were three CD4 naive, three CD4 memory, two CD8 naive and one CD8 memory plates per donor. Study results and caveats: It was anticipated that sequencing depth would influence how many clonotypes donors shared.

The data were produced by immunoSEQ multiplex PCR, yet TCRdb's version contains in-frame clones alone and is incomplete. The sample has under 300,000 clones; 50% to 75% are singletons. On this clone itself: Its antigen is currently unknown.

CDR1 is MNHNS, CDR2 SASEGT, per germline. The V end was cut by 8 bases, the J end by 0 bases, with 11 bases between. The CDR3 has 14 residues. In the CD4+ fraction, cells were divided into CD45RA+ naive and CD45RA-negative memory subsets. The material sequenced was memory CD4+ T cells sorted from blood. Subset here: CD45RA-negative fraction. The V call is TRBV6-1, the J call TRBJ1-5; D unresolved. The source of this sequence is a man under 40 in good health. The CDR3 nucleotides are TGTGCCAGCCTGGACCCGGGTAGCAATCAGCCCCAGCATTTT. This encodes CASLDPGSNQPQHF.